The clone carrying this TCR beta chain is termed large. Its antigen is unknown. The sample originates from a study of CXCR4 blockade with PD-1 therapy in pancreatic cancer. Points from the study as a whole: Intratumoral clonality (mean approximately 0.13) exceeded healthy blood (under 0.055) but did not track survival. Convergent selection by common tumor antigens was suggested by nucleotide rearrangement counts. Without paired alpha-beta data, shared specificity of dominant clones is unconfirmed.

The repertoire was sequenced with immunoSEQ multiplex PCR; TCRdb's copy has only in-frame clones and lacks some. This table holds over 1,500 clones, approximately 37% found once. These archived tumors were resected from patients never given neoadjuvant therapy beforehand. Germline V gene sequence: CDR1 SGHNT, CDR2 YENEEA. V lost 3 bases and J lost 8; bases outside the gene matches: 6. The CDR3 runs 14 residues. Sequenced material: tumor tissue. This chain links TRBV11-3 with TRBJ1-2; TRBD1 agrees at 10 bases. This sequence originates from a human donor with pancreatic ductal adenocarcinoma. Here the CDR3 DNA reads TGTGCCAGCAGCTTGGTAGGGACAGGGGACGGCTACACCTTC. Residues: CASSLVGTGDGYTF.